These 28 T cell receptor beta chains were sequenced from one sample in a study of T cells in localized non-small cell lung cancer. Sequencing used immunoSEQ multiplex PCR; TCRdb keeps in-frame clones, though not all of them. This sample yields roughly 77,000 clones, of which 88% are seen a single time; roughly 19% belongs to the top ten. Material: peripheral blood, obtained before any cancer treatment. Every receptor here comes from a woman aged 40 to 75 with stage I squamous cell lung carcinoma.

J is TRBJ2-7 and V is TRBV5-1; a weak D match, TRBD1 (5 bases). There are 13 residues in the CDR3. V was cut by 5 bases and J by 4 bases, with 13 bases left in between. Germline V gene sequence: CDR1 SGHRS, CDR2 YFSETQ. In DNA form, the CDR3 reads TGCGCCAGCAGGGTCAGGGAAGGTTACGAGCAGTACTTC. Its protein product is CASRVREGYEQYF.

The V call is TRBV6-1, the J call TRBJ2-1; 9 positions match TRBD1. CDR3 length: 14 residues. The ends lost 9 bases at V and 9 bases at J; junction bases unmatched: 12. Germline V CDR1 and CDR2: MNHNS, SASEGT. The DNA of the CDR3 is TGTGCCAGTGAAGGCGGGACAGGGAGCGGTGAGCAGTTCTTC. Its translation: CASEGGTGSGEQFF.

The rearrangement links TRBV5-6 to TRBJ2-7; D not certain. The ends were cut back, 1 base at V and 2 bases at J, with 16 bases in the middle. Per the germline V gene, CDR1 is SGHDT and CDR2 is YYEEEE. The CDR3 loop spans 16 amino acids. The CDR3 DNA is TGTGCCAGCAGCTTGTTAACTTACAATCCCCCCTACGAGCAGTACTTC. Protein product: CASSLLTYNPPYEQYF.

The chain uses TRBV9 and TRBJ2-1, with D tentatively TRBD1 or TRBD2 (6 bases each). Trimming removed 2 bases at V and 2 bases at J, with 11 bases between. Germline V gene data show CDR1 as SGDLS and CDR2 as YYNGEE. This CDR3 is built from 15 residues. The CDR3 sequence: CASSVTGATYNEQFF. The CDR3 coding sequence is TGTGCCAGCAGCGTTACGGGGGCCACCTACAATGAGCAGTTCTTC.

The CDR3 coding sequence is TGTGCCAGCAGTTCAGGGTTGACTGAAGCTTTCTTT. It is translated as CASSSGLTEAFF. The chain carries TRBV6-5 and TRBJ1-1, with a weak D call TRBD1 (5 bases). Trimming stripped 4 bases from V and 5 bases from J, with 8 bases between. The CDR3 covers 12 residues. Per the germline V gene, CDR1 is MNHEY and CDR2 is SVGAGI.

This chain's CDR3 is CASKGGHGTAHEQYF. CDR3 nucleotide sequence: TGTGCCAGCAAAGGGGGCCACGGGACAGCCCACGAGCAGTACTTC. The chain combines TRBV28 with TRBJ2-7, with TRBD1 matching 7 bases. V trimming: 7 bases; J trimming: 5 bases; junction bases outside the gene matches: 14. This CDR3 has 15 amino acids. Germline CDR1 and CDR2: MDHEN and SYDVKM.

The chain combines TRBV4-1 with TRBJ1-3; a weak D match, TRBD1 (6 bases). Trimming pared 4 bases from V and 7 bases from J, leaving 20 bases between. The CDR3 totals 16 residues. Germline V gene lookup returns CDR1 MGHRA and CDR2 YSYEKL. The CDR3 loop reads CASSLESTTGSNTIYF. The CDR3 nucleotides are TGCGCCAGCAGCCTCGAGAGTACAACAGGGAGCAACACCATATATTTT.

The sample holds one count of this clone. The V and J genes are TRBV4-1 and TRBJ2-1, with TRBD2 identical over 7 bases. This CDR3 has 16 residues. V trimming: 4 bases; J trimming: 12 bases; junction bases outside the gene matches: 18. CDR1 MGHRA and CDR2 YSYEKL come from the germline V gene. CDR3 DNA sequence: TGCGCCAGCAGCCCGGGGGGTACCTCCTACAATGAGCGGCAGTTCTTC. Translating it yields CASSPGGTSYNERQFF.

The chain has TRBV6-1 and TRBJ1-1, with TRBD1 identical over 11 bases. The CDR3 extends over 16 amino acids. The germline CDR1 and CDR2 sequences are MNHNS and SASEGT. J was trimmed by 8 bases and V by 4 bases; bases with no gene match: 12. The DNA for the CDR3 is TGTGCCAGCAGTGTCCTTCCGGGACAGGGGGAAAGGGAAGCTTTCTTT. It encodes CASSVLPGQGEREAFF.

The chain uses TRBV2 and TRBJ2-7; 12 nucleotides agree with TRBD1. The V segment lost 6 bases and the J segment 4 bases; nucleotides outside the gene matches: 13. The germline CDR1 and CDR2 sequences are SNHLY and FYNNEI. The CDR3 sequence is 17 residues long. The CDR3 loop reads CASSRRKGTGGVYEQYF. The CDR3 nucleotides are TGTGCCAGCAGCCGACGGAAGGGGACAGGGGGCGTGTACGAGCAGTACTTC.

The rearrangement joins TRBV7-2 to TRBJ2-5, with 9 bases identical to TRBD2. Germline V gene lookup returns CDR1 SGHTA and CDR2 FQGNSA. Trimming took 0 bases from V and 5 from J; bases not matched to a gene: 4. The CDR3 covers 15 residues. This CDR3 reads CASSLAAGGRETQYF. The CDR3 DNA is TGTGCCAGCAGCTTAGCAGCGGGGGGACGGGAGACCCAGTACTTC.

This chain joins TRBV18 and TRBJ1-3; D is uncertain. V was shortened by 3 bases and J by 4 bases, with 7 bases between the two germline ends. In germline, CDR1 is KGHSH, CDR2 LQKENI. The CDR3 is 13 residues long. The CDR3 DNA reads TGTGCCAGCTCACCGTCGGGGGGAAACACCATATATTTT. Translated, it gives CASSPSGGNTIYF. Drawing the rest from reference TRBV18 and TRBJ1-3, the complete variable domain is NAGVMQNPRHLVRRRGQEARLRCSPMKGHSHVYWYRQLPEEGLKFMVYLQKENIIDESGMPKERFSAEFPKEGPSILRIQQVVRGDSAAYFCASSPSGGNTIYFGEGSWLTVV.

The chain employs TRBV4-1 and TRBJ1-1, with D possibly matching TRBD1 (6 bases). The CDR3 length is 14 residues. V gave up 4 bases and J gave up 1 base, with 10 bases separating them. CDR1 and CDR2 (germline): MGHRA, YSYEKL. The CDR3 region is CASSPQGGNTEAFF. Written as DNA, the CDR3 is TGCGCCAGCAGCCCACAGGGTGGGAACACTGAAGCTTTCTTT.

The rearrangement uses TRBV2 and TRBJ2-7, with D tentatively TRBD1 (5 bases). Trimming stripped 4 bases from V and 3 bases from J, with 10 bases between. There are 13 residues in the CDR3. Germline values: CDR1 SNHLY, CDR2 FYNNEI. CDR3 in DNA: TGTGCCAGCAGTGTGTCTGACAGCTACGAGCAGTACTTC. Translating it yields CASSVSDSYEQYF.

This chain links TRBV4-1 with TRBJ2-7; unclear D gene. The germline V and J ends were trimmed by 0 bases and 3 bases, with 9 bases remaining between them. This CDR3 has 14 amino acids. Germline-derived CDR1 and CDR2 are MGHRA and YSYEKL. DNA of the CDR3: TGCGCCAGCAGCCAAGAAGAGACTTACTACGAGCAGTACTTC. It yields the protein CASSQEETYYEQYF.

The chain has TRBV6-1 and TRBJ2-7; 15 nucleotides align to TRBD2. CDR3 length equals 17 residues. CDR1 and CDR2 from the germline V gene are MNHNS and SASEGT. V was pared by 4 bases and J by 7 bases, with 11 bases of the junction left unmatched. The CDR3 DNA is TGTGCCAGCAGTGGACGAACGGGACTAGCGGGGGGCCGGGAGCAGTACTTC. It translates to CASSGRTGLAGGREQYF.

The rearrangement uses TRBV5-1 and TRBJ2-2, with a possible D match to TRBD1 (5 bases). CDR3 length equals 15 residues. Germline V CDR1 and CDR2: SGHRS, YFSETQ. V lost 4 bases and J lost 4, with 14 bases in between. CDR3 in DNA: TGCGCCAGCAGCGAAATCCCCGACAGCACCGGGGAGCTGTTTTTT. This encodes CASSEIPDSTGELFF.

The chain is built from TRBV6-6 and TRBJ2-7; D possibly corresponds to TRBD1 (6 bases). From germline, CDR1 is MNHNY and CDR2 SVGAGI (reference sequence). The CDR3 spans 13 residues. Trimming pared 4 bases from V and 4 bases from J, leaving 11 bases between. CDR3 sequence (DNA): TGTGCCAGCAGTTCCTCCAGGGGATACGAGCAGTACTTC. Translating gives CASSSSRGYEQYF.

The genes are TRBV9 and TRBJ1-2; D is possibly TRBD1 (5 bases). Trimming left V 3 bases short and J 0 bases short, with 15 bases between. Germline lookup yields CDR1 SGDLS and CDR2 YYNGEE. This CDR3 is 16 amino acids long. CDR3 sequence reads: CASSGHTGLANYGYTF. The DNA of the CDR3 is TGTGCCAGCAGCGGACATACAGGCCTAGCTAACTATGGCTACACCTTC.

The chain joins TRBV4-2 to TRBJ2-2; possibly TRBD2 for D (6 bases). From germline, CDR1 is LGHNA and CDR2 YNFKEQ. Trimming pared 0 bases from V and 7 bases from J, leaving 12 bases between. The CDR3 spans 15 residues. The CDR3 spells CASSQEEASVGELFF. Here the CDR3 DNA reads TGTGCCAGCAGCCAAGAGGAGGCTAGCGTCGGGGAGCTGTTTTTT.

J is TRBJ1-1 and V is TRBV23-1; 7 nucleotides agree with TRBD1. TRBV23-1 qualifies as an ORF whose function is uncertain. Losses at the gene ends were 1 base for V and 1 base for J; bases not matched to a gene: 18. This CDR3 comprises 20 residues. The CDR3 loop is CASSQFPGTELLQGNTEAFF. The CDR3 nucleotides read TGCGCCAGCAGTCAATTCCCCGGGACAGAGCTTCTCCAAGGGAACACTGAAGCTTTCTTT.

This chain connects TRBV9 to TRBJ2-3; 8 bases are shared with TRBD2. The trim removed 3 bases at V and 6 bases at J, leaving 9 bases unmatched. Germline V CDR1 and CDR2: SGDLS, YYNGEE. CDR3 length: 15 amino acids. In DNA, the CDR3 is TGTGCCAGCAGCGGATGGACTAGCTCACCTGATACGCAGTATTTT. Protein product: CASSGWTSSPDTQYF.

This rearrangement joins TRBV25-1 to TRBJ1-5, with 8 bases matching TRBD1. CDR3 size: 15 residues. CDR1 MGHDK and CDR2 SYGVNS come from the germline V gene. Unmatched junction bases numbered 6, after V lost 4 bases and J lost 4 bases. The chain's CDR3 is CASSGATGANQPQHF. CDR3 in DNA: TGTGCCAGCAGTGGGGCGACAGGGGCTAATCAGCCCCAGCATTTT.

This chain connects TRBV9 to TRBJ1-6; maybe TRBD1 (6 bases). CDR1 and CDR2 from the germline V gene are SGDLS and YYNGEE. V lost 4 bases to trimming and J lost 6 bases, with 17 bases between them. The CDR3 spans 16 residues. CDR3 protein: CASSPEGENLNSPLHF. The CDR3 DNA reads as TGTGCCAGCAGCCCGGAGGGGGAGAACCTTAATTCACCCCTCCACTTT.

V usage is TRBV10-1 and J usage is TRBJ1-3; 7 positions agree with TRBD1. V dropped 6 bases and J dropped 1; count of bases not matched to a gene: 6. The CDR3 loop spans 15 amino acids. Germline-derived CDR1 and CDR2 are WNHNN and SYGVQD (reference sequence). CDR3 protein: CASSPGTASGNTIYF. In nucleotides, the CDR3 is TGCGCCAGCAGCCCCGGGACAGCGTCTGGAAACACCATATATTTT.

This chain connects TRBV12-5 to TRBJ1-3; D unresolved. The V end lost 0 bases, the J end lost 8 bases, and 20 bases lay between the germline ends. CDR1 and CDR2 (germline): LGHNT, FRNRAP. The CDR3 has 17 amino acids. This CDR3 is CASGLVRSGPPIDTIYF. CDR3 DNA: TGTGCTAGTGGTTTGGTAAGATCAGGACCCCCGATAGACACCATATATTTT.

The chain has TRBV10-3 and TRBJ1-5; D unresolved. The V gene's germline CDR1 is ENHRY and CDR2 SYGVKD. The ends were cut back, 4 bases at V and 3 bases at J, with 10 bases in the middle. This CDR3 has 14 amino acids. CDR3 nucleotide sequence: TGTGCCATCAGTGGTGGGCAGGACAATCAGCCCCAGCATTTT. It translates to CAISGGQDNQPQHF.

This clone is medium-sized by share. The chain links TRBV5-4 to TRBJ1-1; D is undetermined. V dropped 4 bases and J dropped 1 base, with 8 bases sitting between them. CDR1 is SGHNT and CDR2 is YYREEE in the germline V gene (reference sequence). This CDR3 is built from 13 residues. CDR3 sequence reads: CASSADGNTEAFF. CDR3 DNA: TGTGCCAGCAGCGCGGACGGGAACACTGAAGCTTTCTTT.